This entry describes one TCR beta chain. The data were taken from a study of blood T cell repertoires in COVID-19. About the study: COVID-19 samples collected from the United States, Italy and Spain covered acute and convalescent phases. In each case, the material was cDNA or gDNA derived from T cells, B-cell-depleted T cells, or PBMCs.

The table came from immunoSEQ multiplex PCR; TCRdb's copy has only in-frame clones and leaves some out. Of some 70,000 clones detected, 85% to 90% appear once; the ten largest clones hold 5.5% to 8.5%. The germline gives CDR1 SGHTA, CDR2 FQGNSA. This CDR3 is 19 amino acids long. Trimming at V came to 5 bases and at J to 4 bases, leaving 15 bases not matched to a gene. The sequence derives from a man between 50 and 59 years old with active COVID-19. The rearrangement joins TRBV7-2 to TRBJ2-3; TRBD2 agrees at 13 bases. The sample taken for sequencing was peripheral blood. Here the CDR3 reads CASSAIGLAGVSGADTQYF. CDR3 bases: TGTGCCAGCAGCGCCATTGGACTAGCGGGGGTCTCTGGCGCAGATACGCAGTATTTT.